This T cell receptor (beta chain) was identified in a study of blood T cell repertoires in COVID-19 (dated by TCRdb to about 2020). The study in broad terms: Samples covering the acute and convalescent phases of COVID-19 were provided by collaborators in the United States, Italy and Spain. The material from the prospective study consisted of cDNA or gDNA derived from T cells, B-cell-depleted T cells, or PBMCs. Deeply sampled blood TCRbeta repertoires from subjects exposed to, actively infected with, or recovered from COVID-19 were included in the dataset. The repertoires were made available in a free public database intended to serve as a resource for research on the immune response to SARS-CoV-2. The samples were drawn from two sources: the first 160 participants of the ongoing ImmuneRACE study, and 1,000 to 1,500 subjects contributed by 6 global collaborators. The sample metadata nearly always contained a de-identified subject ID, COVID-19 status, age in years and sex. Where HLA class I and class II types were available, the types were taken from metadata supplied by the sample provider, not from assay-based typing.

Results and caveats for the whole study, not just this receptor: The quantity of clinical and demographic metadata differed by source and by participant and was supplied without curation.

Participants in the prospective study were aged roughly 18 to 89 years, lived in approximately 26 United States geographic areas, and enrolled through a virtual design. In the prospective study, cohorts were assigned on the basis of participant-reported clinical history obtained from a screening survey and a study questionnaire. Recovered participants in ImmuneRACE Cohort 3 were defined as having two consecutive negative NP/OP PCR tests, clearance from a healthcare professional, or resolution of symptoms. In the prospective study, whole blood, serum and a nasopharyngeal or oropharyngeal swab were collected from each participant by mobile phlebotomists. Participants in the prospective study had the option to provide additional blood draws and questionnaires over a roughly 2-month period. Prospective study blood samples were shipped either frozen or at room temperature before DNA extraction. A note on this clone: No cognate antigen has been identified for it. It has no much larger one-base neighbor in the sample; base qualities were not kept.

The CDR3 goes from the cysteine to the phenylalanine over 14 residues. Just CDR3 DNA is preserved here, 42 bases in frame from base 1. CDR1 MNHEY and CDR2 SVGAGI are derived from the germline V gene. Between the V and J ends, shortened by 1 base and 6 bases respectively, the junction contains 13 bases. TCRbeta CDR3 regions were amplified from genomic DNA using the immunoSEQ Assay, a bias-controlled multiplex PCR. Per the source publication's procedure: The number of nucleated cells in each sample was estimated by amplification of reference gene primers within the assay. Sequence reads were collapsed and filtered to measure the absolute abundance of every unique TCRbeta CDR3 rearrangement. For each sample, productive Simpson clonality was calculated by taking the square root of Simpson's diversity index across productive rearrangements. In TCRdb, the immuneACCESS table is reduced to in-frame sequences with V and J assigned. These tables do not hold every clone; where another copy was compared, an unresolved V gene accounts for under half, and the others remain unexplained. V, J and clone size reflect that table, while D and trimming were determined from the DNA. This sample holds around 190,000 clones; 80% to 90% were observed only once. The top ten hold approximately 9% of the sample.

This receptor was taken from a woman aged 18-30 years who had recovered from COVID-19. The sample consisted of PBMCs or T cells enriched from blood (not recorded which). This chain joins TRBV6-5 to TRBJ2-7; a tentative D call is TRBD1 (6 bases match). The nucleotide sequence reads TGTGCCAGCAGTTACTGGGCAGGGGAGCGCGAGCAGTACTTC. It encodes CASSYWAGEREQYF.